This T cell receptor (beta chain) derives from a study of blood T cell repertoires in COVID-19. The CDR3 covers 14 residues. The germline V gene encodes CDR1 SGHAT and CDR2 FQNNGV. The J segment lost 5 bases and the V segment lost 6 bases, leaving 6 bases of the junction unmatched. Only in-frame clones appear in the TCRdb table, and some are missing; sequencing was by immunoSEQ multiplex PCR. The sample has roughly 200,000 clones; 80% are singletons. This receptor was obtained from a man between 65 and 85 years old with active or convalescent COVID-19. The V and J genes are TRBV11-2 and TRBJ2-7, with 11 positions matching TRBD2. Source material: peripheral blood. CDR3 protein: CASSQTSGTDEQYF. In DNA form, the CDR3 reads TGTGCCAGCAGTCAGACTAGCGGGACTGACGAGCAGTACTTC.